This T cell receptor (beta chain) emerged from a study of cytomegalovirus exposure and HLA in healthy donors. Samples came from healthy bone marrow donors. Germline V gives CDR1 SGDLS, CDR2 YYNGEE. CDR3 size: 14 residues. V lost 0 bases and J lost 6, with 10 bases in between. As concerns this clone: The antigen is unknown.

Study-wide points: Most subjects' HLA-A and HLA-B alleles were reportedly predicted from TCR beta sequences. Excluded were some V segments that proved indistinguishable, including TRBV6-2 and TRBV6-3.

Both 60 Vbeta primers and 13 Jbeta primers went into the PCR. Generated by immunoSEQ multiplex PCR, the TCRdb table keeps only in-frame clones and is missing some. The sample has about 170,000 clones, 82% seen once. The sample was PBMCs. This sequence joins TRBV9 and TRBJ1-5; weak D call: TRBD1 (5 bases). The clonotype comes from a male donor in good health and CMV-seronegative. The CDR3 DNA follows: TGTGCCAGCAGCGTAGAAGGGGTTGGTCAGCCCCAGCATTTT. Translated: CASSVEGVGQPQHF.